Described below is a single T cell receptor (beta chain) sequence and its context. The data are from a study of technical replicates of blood from a handful of donors. Using immunoSEQ multiplex PCR, the repertoire was profiled, and TCRdb retains in-frame clones only, with some absent. Of about 83,000 clones detected, approximately 90% appear once; the ten largest clones hold more than 0.2%. The sequenced sample consisted of T cells isolated from PBMCs. This sequence originates from a human donor in good health.

The CDR3 is CASSHGTGNHITTTYGYTF. Written as DNA, the CDR3 is TGCGCCAGCAGCCACGGGACAGGGAATCATATAACTACCACCTATGGCTACACCTTC. This chain connects TRBV4-1 to TRBJ1-2, with 9 bases lining up with TRBD1. Germline CDR1 is MGHRA and CDR2 is YSYEKL. The CDR3 spans 19 residues. J was trimmed by 4 bases and V by 3 bases; bases with no gene match: 18.